The 19 T cell receptor beta chains below all came from one sample that was sequenced in a study of T cells in Graves' hyperthyroidism and ophthalmopathy. RNA transcripts yielded amplified TCR beta CDR3 regions. In the first-round RT-PCR of the TCR CDR3, the HTBI primer set was used. TCRdb re-derived calls from the multiplex PCR reads in MiXCR, one entry per CDR3 protein. In the table there are 500,000 or so distinct CDR3 sequences, about 16% of which are singletons. The sequenced material came from blood. The receptors stem from a woman under 40 with Graves' ophthalmopathy.

The chain carries TRBV6-1 and TRBJ1-2, with 7 positions matching TRBD1. The CDR3 length is 16 residues. The ends lost 7 bases at V and 6 bases at J; junction bases unmatched: 17. From germline, CDR1 is MNHNS and CDR2 SASEGT. The CDR3 region has the DNA TGTGCCAGCACCGTATTTCTCCCGACAGGGTCCAATGGCTACACCTTC. Its translation: CASTVFLPTGSNGYTF.

In the case of this clonotype: A read error is possible here, since a much larger clone lies one base away. The chain couples TRBV6-1 to TRBJ2-7; TRBD2 matches at 12 bases. This CDR3 region has 14 residues. The germline V gene has CDR1 MNHNS and CDR2 SASEGT. In DNA, the CDR3 is TGTGCCAGCCTCGGACTAGCGGGGTCCTACGAGCGGTACTTC. Protein: CASLGLAGSYERYF.

The table lists this clonotype with a few counts. The V gene is TRBV6-2 or TRBV6-3, the J gene TRBJ2-3; D call uncertain. Germline-derived CDR1 and CDR2 are MNHEY and SVGEGT. The CDR3 contains 10 residues. With 10 bases removed from V and 4 bases from J, the gap between germline ends came to 6 bases. CDR3 in DNA: TGTGCCACCTCGGCAGATACGCAGTATTTT. This translates into CATSADTQYF.

In its sample, this clonotype was seen a few times. The J gene is TRBJ1-5, the V gene TRBV28, with 7 positions matching TRBD1. From germline, CDR1 is MDHEN and CDR2 SYDVKM. J gave up 6 bases and V 8 bases, and 13 bases lay outside the gene matches. This CDR3 is built from 15 residues. In DNA form, the CDR3 reads TGTGCCAGCCTAACCACGGACAGGAGGCGTCAGCCCCAGCATTTT. It yields the protein CASLTTDRRRQPQHF.

Concerning this clonotype itself: The junction departs from germline at one end; a sequencing error may be responsible. The rearrangement uses TRBV7-2 and TRBJ2-4, with D tentatively TRBD1 or TRBD2 (7 bases each). This CDR3 has 15 residues. Germline V lookup: CDR1 SGHTA, CDR2 FQGNSA. Here the CDR3 reads CASSHREGAKSIQYF. In nucleotides, the CDR3 is TGTGCCAGCAGCCACAGGGAGGGGGCCAAAAGCATTCAGTACTTC. Looking up the rest from reference TRBV7-2 and TRBJ2-4 gives the full variable domain: GAGVSQSPSNKVTEKGKDVELRCDPISGHTALYWYRQSLGQGLEFLIYFQGNSAPDKSGLPSDRFSAERTGGSVSTLTIQRTQQEDSAVYLCASSHREGAKSIQYFGAGTRLSVL.

The table lists this clonotype with many counts. V gene TRBV30 combines with J gene TRBJ1-2, with 8 bases lining up with TRBD1. Germline CDR1 and CDR2: GTSNPN and SVGIG (reference sequence). This CDR3 has 15 residues. Trimming at V came to 5 bases and at J to 8 bases, leaving 16 bases not matched to a gene. The CDR3 is CAWDSGTGAFGGYTF. CDR3 coding DNA: TGTGCCTGGGACTCCGGGACAGGCGCCTTCGGGGGCTACACCTTC.

In this sample, this clonotype turned up many times. The chain is built from TRBV12-3 or TRBV12-4 and TRBJ2-3, with TRBD2 matching 8 bases. With 6 bases clipped from V and 0 bases from J, the junction kept 20 bases outside the gene matches. The CDR3 is 20 amino acids. The CDR3 reads CASSLTILAGSSSSTDTQYF. Here the CDR3 DNA reads TGTGCCAGCAGCCTCACGATTCTAGCGGGCTCATCCTCTAGCACAGATACGCAGTATTTT.

The table lists this clonotype with many counts. The chain has TRBV5-4 and TRBJ1-1; no clear D gene. The CDR3 loop spans 12 amino acids. V was trimmed by 3 bases and J by 0 bases, leaving 3 bases between them. CDR1 and CDR2 (germline): SGHNT, YYREEE (reference sequence). In nucleotides, the CDR3 is TGTGCCAGCAGCTGGGTGAACACTGAAGCTTTCTTT. The encoded protein is CASSWVNTEAFF.

In this sample, this clonotype turned up many times. The rearrangement uses TRBV6-2 or TRBV6-3 and TRBJ2-3; TRBD2 matches at 8 bases. Germline CDR1 reads MNHEY; CDR2 reads SVGEGT. V trimming: 7 bases; J trimming: 5 bases; junction bases outside the gene matches: 5. The CDR3 sequence is 13 residues long. In DNA, the CDR3 is TGTGCCAGCAAGCGGGAGTGGTTAGATACGCAGTATTTT. This gives the protein CASKREWLDTQYF.

This clonotype was detected a few times. The V call is TRBV7-8, the J call TRBJ2-2, with 7 bases matching TRBD2. V lost 5 bases and J lost 0; bases outside the gene matches: 6. The CDR3 extends over 16 amino acids. The germline V gene has CDR1 SGHVS and CDR2 FQNEAQ. The CDR3 loop is CASSRRRGANTGELFF. CDR3 nucleotide sequence: TGTGCCAGCAGCCGGCGTCGGGGGGCGAACACCGGGGAGCTGTTTTTT.

A single count supports this clonotype. An end of the junction differs from the germline gene, which may be a read error. The genes are TRBV12-3 or TRBV12-4 and TRBJ1-5; D is ambiguous. This CDR3 region has 11 residues. The CDR3 coding sequence is TGTACCAGCAGTTTTAACCAGCCCCAGCATTTT. Translated: CTSSFNQPQHF.

In the case of this clonotype: This may stem from a read error, because a much larger clone lies one nucleotide away. The chain uses TRBV7-8 and TRBJ1-1; weak D call: TRBD1 (5 bases). The germline CDR1 and CDR2 sequences are SGHVS and FQNEAQ. The CDR3 contains 14 residues. CDR3 in DNA: TGTGCCAGCAACTTAGCAGGGATGGCCACTGAAGCTTTCTTT. This encodes CASNLAGMATEAFF.

Worth noting for this clonotype: It may be a read error: a sequence one base away is much more abundant. The gene calls are TRBV12-3 or TRBV12-4 and TRBJ2-1; TRBD2 is a possible D gene (6 bases). There are 16 residues in the CDR3. Trimming stripped 0 bases from V and 8 bases from J, with 17 bases between. The CDR3 region has the DNA TGTGCCAGCAGTTTAGCGCGGGGATGGAGTGAGGATGAGCAGTTCTTC. Translation gives CASSLARGWSEDEQFF.

This clonotype was seen ten or more times. J is TRBJ2-1 and V is TRBV11-2; D gene unclear. The CDR3 contains 13 residues. V was pared by 7 bases and J by 9 bases, with 16 bases between. CDR1 and CDR2 (germline): SGHAT, FQNNGV. The CDR3 nucleotides are TGTGCCAGCATTTGGTCAGGATCTTCTGAGCAGTTCTTC. Encoded protein: CASIWSGSSEQFF.

V and J are TRBV3-1 and TRBJ2-5; 9 positions match TRBD2. The CDR3 runs to 16 residues. Germline CDR1 reads LGHDT; CDR2 reads YNNKEL (reference sequence). Trimming removed 1 base from V and 5 bases from J; junction bases left unmatched: 8. DNA for the CDR3: TGTGCCAGCAGCCAAGGTAGCGGGAGTTTGGAGGAGACCCAGTACTTC. It codes for CASSQGSGSLEETQYF.

This clonotype was counted a few times. The rearrangement links TRBV6-1 to TRBJ2-5; D call uncertain. Germline CDR1 and CDR2: MNHNS and SASEGT. The CDR3 totals 15 residues. Trimming shortened V by 6 bases and J by 1 base, and 15 bases separated the two germline ends. CDR3 nucleotide sequence: TGTGCCAGCAGGCGGTACAGTGCGACCCAAGAGACCCAGTACTTC. Its protein product is CASRRYSATQETQYF.

The rearrangement uses TRBV7-2 and TRBJ2-3; D could derive from TRBD1 or TRBD2 (5 bases each). V lost 6 bases and J 2 bases, leaving 15 bases between the germline ends. CDR3 size: 15 residues. Germline V lookup: CDR1 SGHTA, CDR2 FQGNSA. CDR3: CASRSWGRTTDTQYF. The DNA of the CDR3 is TGTGCCAGCAGATCTTGGGGGAGAACCACAGATACGCAGTATTTT. The full variable domain, in which reference TRBV7-2 and TRBJ2-3 provide the parts outside the CDR3, is GAGVSQSPSNKVTEKGKDVELRCDPISGHTALYWYRQSLGQGLEFLIYFQGNSAPDKSGLPSDRFSAERTGGSVSTLTIQRTQQEDSAVYLCASRSWGRTTDTQYFGPGTRLTVL.

This clonotype was counted a few times. The chain carries TRBV9 and TRBJ2-3; the D is unclear. CDR3 length equals 15 residues. Trimming took 0 bases from V and 6 from J, leaving 14 bases between them. The V gene's germline CDR1 is SGDLS and CDR2 YYNGEE. The CDR3 loop is CASSVASYKSDTQYF. The CDR3 nucleotides are TGTGCCAGCAGCGTAGCTTCCTACAAAAGCGATACGCAGTATTTT.

This clonotype came up many times. The J gene is TRBJ2-5, the V gene TRBV15; D remains unclear. Germline assignment: CDR1 LNHNV and CDR2 YYDKDF (reference sequence). The CDR3 spans 17 residues. Trimming pared 3 bases from V and 5 bases from J, leaving 22 bases between. In DNA, the CDR3 is TGTGCCACCAGCAGTACAAACGGCCCCGCGATAGAGGAGACCCAGTACTTC. Translated: CATSSTNGPAIEETQYF.